These 16 T cell receptor beta chains originate from one sample sequenced in a study of PD-1 blockade in classical Hodgkin lymphoma. Specified time point: cycle 4 day 1 (C4D1), after about 6 weeks of nivolumab. All trial patients relapsed after autologous stem cell transplantation. Measured with immunoSEQ multiplex PCR; TCRdb has only the in-frame clones, and not every one. The sample carries tens of thousands of clones, about four fifths recorded once. The sample here was peripheral blood mononuclear cells (PBMCs), taken before the fourth cycle of nivolumab. Receptors originate from a human donor with classical Hodgkin lymphoma.

The chain combines TRBV7-8 with TRBJ2-7; D could derive from TRBD1 or TRBD2 (5 bases each). Germline values: CDR1 SGHVS, CDR2 FQNEAQ. The CDR3 has 17 amino acids. The V end lost 1 base, the J end lost 0 bases, and 16 bases lay between the germline ends. CDR3 nucleotide sequence: TGTGCCAGCAGCTTAGGGCTCGGGGCTATTAGCTCCTACGAGCAGTACTTC. Protein sequence: CASSLGLGAISSYEQYF. The full variable domain, with the rest looked up from reference TRBV7-8 and TRBJ2-7, is GAGVSQSPRYKVAKRGQDVALRCDPISGHVSLFWYQQALGQGPEFLTYFQNEAQLDKSGLPSDRFFAERPEGSVSTLKIQRTQQEDSAVYLCASSLGLGAISSYEQYFGPGTRLTVT.

The rearrangement joins TRBV5-1 to TRBJ2-1; TRBD2 aligns across 16 bases. The CDR3 is 18 amino acids. V gave up 4 bases and J gave up 5 bases; unmatched junction bases: 9. The V gene's germline CDR1 is SGHRS and CDR2 YFSETQ. The CDR3 coding sequence is TGCGCCAGCAGCATCCCAGGGACTAGCGGGAGGGCTGACAATGAGCAGTTCTTC. This sequence encodes CASSIPGTSGRADNEQFF.

The chain carries TRBV30 and TRBJ2-5, with TRBD2 as a possible D gene (6 bases). This CDR3 is built from 16 residues. Germline V gene sequence: CDR1 GTSNPN, CDR2 SVGIG (reference sequence). Trimming stripped 0 bases from V and 4 bases from J, with 18 bases between. The CDR3 coding sequence is TGTGCCTGGAGTGTACAGGCTAACGGGGGTCGAGAGACCCAGTACTTC. Protein: CAWSVQANGGRETQYF.

Of note for this clone: The sample carries other DNA sequences with the same CDR3. The chain links TRBV29-1 to TRBJ2-2; D unclear. This CDR3 comprises 12 residues. In germline, CDR1 is SQVTM, CDR2 ANQGSEA. V lost 4 bases and J lost 8, with 11 bases in between. Here the CDR3 DNA reads TGCAGCGTTGTTAATCCTTGGGGGGAGCTGTTTTTT. Amino acids: CSVVNPWGELFF.

This clone was seen a handful of times. This sequence joins TRBV5-1 and TRBJ1-5; D is unclear. Germline lookup yields CDR1 SGHRS and CDR2 YFSETQ. The length of the CDR3 is 13 residues. Trimming shortened V by 2 bases and J by 7 bases, and 10 bases separated the two germline ends. CDR3 DNA sequence: TGCGCCAGCAGCTTTGAAGGGAGCCAGCCCCAGCATTTT. Translated, it gives CASSFEGSQPQHF.

V gene TRBV29-1 combines with J gene TRBJ2-5; D is unresolved. The V gene's germline CDR1 is SQVTM and CDR2 ANQGSEA. Trimming pared 3 bases from V and 5 bases from J, leaving 7 bases between. This CDR3 contains 11 residues. The CDR3 is CSVESFETQYF. In nucleotides, the CDR3 is TGCAGCGTTGAGTCGTTTGAGACCCAGTACTTC.

In this sample, this clone turned up once. The rearrangement uses TRBV7-2 and TRBJ1-1; D perhaps matches TRBD1 (5 bases). This CDR3 has 15 amino acids. Looked up from germline, CDR1 is SGHTA and CDR2 is FQGNSA. Trimming removed 2 bases at V and 5 bases at J, with 15 bases between. CDR3 nucleotide sequence: TGTGCCAGCAGCTTACAAGACAGCCTTGGGACTGAAGCTTTCTTT. Its translation: CASSLQDSLGTEAFF. Combining the CDR3 with reference TRBV7-2 and TRBJ1-1 gives the whole variable domain GAGVSQSPSNKVTEKGKDVELRCDPISGHTALYWYRQSLGQGLEFLIYFQGNSAPDKSGLPSDRFSAERTGGSVSTLTIQRTQQEDSAVYLCASSLQDSLGTEAFFGQGTRLTVV.

The V and J genes are TRBV5-6 and TRBJ2-7, with 9 nucleotides matching TRBD2. After removal of 5 bases from V and 1 base from J, the junction contained 13 bases not matched to a gene. CDR1 SGHDT and CDR2 YYEEEE come from the germline V gene. The CDR3 covers 17 residues. The DNA of the CDR3 is TGTGCCAGCAGTAAGACTAGCGGAATTAGAGGGTCCTACGAGCAGTACTTC. Translation gives CASSKTSGIRGSYEQYF.

This chain joins TRBV7-3 and TRBJ2-1; TRBD1 might be the D (5 bases). The CDR3 covers 14 residues. Germline lookup yields CDR1 SGHTA and CDR2 FQGTGA. Trimming took 3 bases from V and 0 from J, leaving 6 bases between them. The CDR3 loop reads CASSFQGSYNEQFF. The DNA of the CDR3 is TGTGCCAGCAGCTTTCAGGGCTCCTACAATGAGCAGTTCTTC.

The chain combines TRBV14 with TRBJ2-4; 9 positions match TRBD1. Germline CDR1 SGHDN, CDR2 FVKESK. This CDR3 region has 14 residues. The J segment lost 8 bases and the V segment lost 4 bases, leaving 6 bases of the junction unmatched. As DNA, the CDR3 is TGTGCCAGCAGCCCCAACAGGGGGCCCGACATTCAGTACTTC. Amino acids: CASSPNRGPDIQYF.

The CDR3 DNA reads TGTGCCAGCAGCGTAGGAGTGGGTACGCAGTATTTT. This codes for CASSVGVGTQYF. This sequence joins TRBV9 and TRBJ2-3; D ambiguous. Germline CDR1 is SGDLS and CDR2 is YYNGEE. Between the trimmed V and J ends, which lost 0 bases and 8 bases, there was a span of 7 bases. The length of the CDR3 is 12 residues.

This clone is a singleton in its sample. V and J are TRBV7-2 and TRBJ2-1; TRBD2 aligns across 8 bases. V shed 4 bases and J 5 bases; nucleotides not matched to a gene: 16. CDR1 is SGHTA and CDR2 is FQGNSA in the germline V gene. There are 18 residues in the CDR3. This chain's CDR3 is CASSSLYWAGTRNNEQFF. In nucleotides, the CDR3 is TGTGCCAGCAGCTCGTTATACTGGGCCGGGACTAGAAACAATGAGCAGTTCTTC.

This chain links TRBV4-1 with TRBJ2-1; D is unclear. The CDR3 loop spans 14 amino acids. V was shortened by 0 bases and J by 9 bases, with 12 bases between the two germline ends. Germline V gene data show CDR1 as MGHRA and CDR2 as YSYEKL. The CDR3 reads CASSQDGVAREQFF. The CDR3, as DNA: TGCGCCAGCAGCCAAGATGGGGTAGCACGTGAGCAGTTCTTC.

V usage is TRBV27 and J usage is TRBJ1-1; D not certain. CDR1 MNHEY and CDR2 SMNVEV come from the germline V gene (reference sequence). The CDR3 length is 16 residues. Trimming stripped 3 bases from V and 4 bases from J, with 18 bases between. This CDR3 is CASSFLGGKTSTEAFF. The CDR3 region has the DNA TGTGCCAGCAGTTTTCTAGGCGGCAAGACCTCCACTGAAGCTTTCTTT.

V and J are TRBV7-9 and TRBJ2-5; D is tentatively TRBD1 or TRBD2 (5 bases each). This CDR3 comprises 15 residues. CDR1 is SEHNR and CDR2 is FQNEAQ in the germline V gene (reference sequence). V lost 5 bases and J 1 base, leaving 14 bases between the germline ends. CDR3 DNA sequence: TGTGCCAGCAGCCGATTCGACAGCGGCCAAGAGACCCAGTACTTC. Translated: CASSRFDSGQETQYF.

The chain recombines TRBV5-1 with TRBJ2-1; 10 bases line up with TRBD2. With V trimmed by 1 base and J by 3 bases, 7 bases remained unmatched. This CDR3 comprises 17 residues. CDR1 and CDR2 (germline): SGHRS, YFSETQ. The CDR3 nucleotides are TGCGCCAGCAGCTTGACAGCGGGGGGGCCGATCTACAATGAGCAGTTCTTC. Protein: CASSLTAGGPIYNEQFF.